The 17 T cell receptor beta chains in this list originate from one sample, sequenced in a study of control samples from healthy donors and cancer patients. Assay used: immunoSEQ multiplex PCR; TCRdb lists only in-frame clones, some missing. Found here are about 61,000 clones, roughly 90% of them singletons; the top ten hold about 6.5%. The sample taken for sequencing was PBMCs. The receptors originated from a man aged 60-69 years with colorectal cancer.

The chain couples TRBV3-1 (or the pseudogene TRBV3-2) to TRBJ2-5, with D perhaps TRBD1 or TRBD2 (6 bases each). The CDR3 is 14 amino acids. The germline V gene has CDR1 LGHDT and CDR2 YNNKEL (reference sequence). The V gene lost 11 bases and the J gene lost 5 bases, with 21 bases spanning the gap. CDR3 sequence (DNA): TGTGCCGGGGGGCCAACGGGCCCCCCTGAGACCCAGTACTTC. Amino acid sequence: CAGGPTGPPETQYF.

This rearrangement joins TRBV11-3 to TRBJ2-7; no clear D gene. Trimming cost V 1 base and J 3 bases, with 4 bases left between them. Germline values: CDR1 SGHNT, CDR2 YENEEA. The CDR3 is 12 amino acids. The CDR3 coding sequence is TGTGCCAGCAGCTTAGCGGGCTACGAGCAGTACTTC. Its protein is CASSLAGYEQYF.

The rearrangement uses TRBV9 and TRBJ2-7; 8 nucleotides agree with TRBD1. This CDR3 spans 15 amino acids. The germline V gene has CDR1 SGDLS and CDR2 YYNGEE. V shed 4 bases, J shed 7 bases, and the junction held 13 bases outside the gene matches. The DNA of the CDR3 is TGTGCCAGCAGCCGTAGGACAGGGTCTTGGGGAGAGCAGTACTTC. Its protein is CASSRRTGSWGEQYF.

This clone has a handful of counts. The chain has TRBV15 and TRBJ1-5, with 7 bases aligning to TRBD1. V was clipped by 3 bases and J by 5 bases; unmatched bases: 10. From germline, CDR1 is LNHNV and CDR2 YYDKDF (reference sequence). The CDR3 is 16 residues long. The CDR3 here is CATSSPPGGEDQPQHF. In DNA, the CDR3 is TGTGCCACCAGCAGTCCCCCAGGGGGAGAAGATCAGCCCCAGCATTTT.

This chain links TRBV7-6 with TRBJ1-1, with 8 positions matching TRBD1. The V gene end was trimmed by 4 bases and the J gene end by 1 base; junction bases not matched to a gene: 5. In germline, CDR1 is SGHVS, CDR2 FNYEAQ. CDR3 length: 15 amino acids. As DNA, the CDR3 is TGTGCCAGCAGCTCGGGACAGGCGGGGAACACTGAAGCTTTCTTT. Translated: CASSSGQAGNTEAFF.

The chain carries TRBV4-1 and TRBJ2-3, with 8 bases lining up with TRBD1. This CDR3 contains 17 residues. V gave up 1 base and J gave up 5 bases; unmatched junction bases: 11. Looked up from germline, CDR1 is MGHRA and CDR2 is YSYEKL. This CDR3 reads CASSQGTVDRGEDTQYF. CDR3 coding DNA: TGCGCCAGCAGCCAAGGGACCGTAGACAGGGGAGAAGATACGCAGTATTTT.

V gene TRBV27 combines with J gene TRBJ2-7, with 7 nucleotides matching TRBD2. J gave up 2 bases and V 5 bases, and 6 bases lay outside the gene matches. The CDR3 sequence is 14 residues long. Germline CDR1 is MNHEY and CDR2 is SMNVEV (reference sequence). CDR3 in amino acids: CASSRLGGAYEQYF. Written as DNA, the CDR3 is TGTGCCAGCAGTCGTCTGGGGGGGGCCTACGAGCAGTACTTC.

The gene calls are TRBV7-2 and TRBJ2-3; D not resolved. Trimming stripped 0 bases from V and 1 base from J, with 2 bases between. Per germline, CDR1 SGHTA and CDR2 FQGNSA. The CDR3 is 13 residues long. The CDR3 bases are TGTGCCAGCAGCTTAGCCCGCACAGATACGCAGTATTTT. Encoded protein: CASSLARTDTQYF.

This chain uses TRBV4-2 with TRBJ1-6; D remains unclear. The V end was cut by 4 bases, the J end by 0 bases, with 13 bases between. Germline lookup yields CDR1 LGHNA and CDR2 YNFKEQ. The CDR3 is 17 amino acids. In nucleotides, the CDR3 is TGTGCCAGCAGCCCGGAGGCCTCGAGCTCCTATAATTCACCCCTCCACTTT. Residues: CASSPEASSSYNSPLHF.

The gene calls are TRBV27 and TRBJ2-3, with TRBD2 matching over 12 bases. From germline, CDR1 is MNHEY and CDR2 SMNVEV (reference sequence). Trimming removed 2 bases from V and 0 bases from J; junction bases left unmatched: 0. The CDR3 length is 16 residues. This CDR3 is CASSLLAGGSTDTQYF. Written as DNA, the CDR3 is TGTGCCAGCAGTTTACTAGCGGGGGGGAGCACAGATACGCAGTATTTT.

CDR3 region: CASSVQGQETQYF. The CDR3 DNA reads as TGTGCCAGCTCCGTGCAGGGTCAAGAGACCCAGTACTTC. V gene TRBV18 combines with J gene TRBJ2-5; D might be TRBD1 (5 bases). Germline CDR1 is KGHSH and CDR2 is LQKENI. The V end was cut by 6 bases, the J end by 2 bases, with 10 bases between. CDR3 length: 13 residues.

The V gene is TRBV9, the J gene TRBJ1-1, with 8 bases aligning to TRBD1. V shed 1 base and J 2 bases; nucleotides not matched to a gene: 10. CDR3 length equals 17 residues. CDR1 and CDR2 from the germline V gene are SGDLS and YYNGEE. The CDR3 bases are TGTGCCAGCAGCGTATCCCTAGACAGGGGTGATAACACTGAAGCTTTCTTT. This codes for CASSVSLDRGDNTEAFF.

Only one count was recorded for this clone. The chain is built from TRBV12-2 and TRBJ2-1; TRBD2, as called in the table, went unchecked against the DNA. TRBV12-2 is designated a pseudogene. The CDR3 runs to 17 residues. The CDR3 sequence is CASRPGRVAGSCNEQFF. CDR3 DNA sequence: TGTGCAAGTCGCCCTGGGAGGGTAGCGGGGAGCTGCAATGAGCAGTTCTTC.

J is TRBJ2-2 and V is TRBV19, with 8 bases lining up with TRBD1. CDR1 and CDR2 (germline): LNHDA, SQIVND (reference sequence). The CDR3 length is 15 residues. The trim removed 2 bases at V and 4 bases at J, leaving 3 bases unmatched. The chain's CDR3 is CASSIPRGLTGELFF. The CDR3 DNA reads as TGTGCCAGTAGTATACCCAGGGGGCTCACCGGGGAGCTGTTTTTT.

For the CDR3, the DNA is TGTGCCAGCAGTGAAGGAGGGTCCTCCTACGAGCAGTACTTC. Translation gives CASSEGGSSYEQYF. The chain combines TRBV2 with TRBJ2-7, with a weak D call TRBD2 (5 bases). CDR3 length: 14 amino acids. V shed 1 base and J shed 0 bases, with 7 bases lying between them. The germline gives CDR1 SNHLY, CDR2 FYNNEI.

CDR3 loop: CSVPAGWSYNEQFF. DNA for the CDR3: TGCAGCGTTCCGGCAGGGTGGTCTTACAATGAGCAGTTCTTC. This chain uses TRBV29-1 with TRBJ2-1; D is possibly TRBD1 (5 bases). In germline, CDR1 is SQVTM, CDR2 ANQGSEA. V lost 5 bases and J 4 bases, leaving 15 bases between the germline ends. The CDR3 spans 14 residues.

The chain links TRBV6-1 to TRBJ2-7; TRBD1 matches at 9 bases. This CDR3 is built from 16 residues. CDR1 and CDR2 (germline): MNHNS, SASEGT. Trimming at V came to 4 bases and at J to 4 bases, leaving 11 bases not matched to a gene. The chain's CDR3 is CASSGTHRGLSYEQYF. The CDR3 DNA sequence: TGTGCCAGCAGTGGGACTCACAGGGGGCTTTCTTACGAGCAGTACTTC.